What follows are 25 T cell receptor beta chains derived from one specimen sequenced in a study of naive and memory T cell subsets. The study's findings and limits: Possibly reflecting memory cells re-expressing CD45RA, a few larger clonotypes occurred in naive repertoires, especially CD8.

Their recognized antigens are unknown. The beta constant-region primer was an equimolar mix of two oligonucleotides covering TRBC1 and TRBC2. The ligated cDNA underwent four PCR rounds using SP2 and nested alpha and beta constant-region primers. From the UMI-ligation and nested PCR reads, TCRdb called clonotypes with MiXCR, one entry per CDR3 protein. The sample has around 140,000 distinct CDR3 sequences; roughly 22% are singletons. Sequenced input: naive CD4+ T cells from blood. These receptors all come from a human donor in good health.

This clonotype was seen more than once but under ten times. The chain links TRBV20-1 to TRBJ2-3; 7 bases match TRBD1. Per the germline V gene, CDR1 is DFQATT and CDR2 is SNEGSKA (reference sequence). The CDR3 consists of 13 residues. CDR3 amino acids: CSRQHPPGTEQYF. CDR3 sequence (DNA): TGCAGCCGGCAACACCCCCCCGGGACAGAGCAGTATTTT.

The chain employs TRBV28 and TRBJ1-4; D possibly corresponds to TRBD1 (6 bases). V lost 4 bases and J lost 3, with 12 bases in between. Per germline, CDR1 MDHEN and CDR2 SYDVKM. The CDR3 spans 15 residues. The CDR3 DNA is TGTGCCAGCAGTTCCCCGGGACAACCTAATGAAAAACTGTTTTTT. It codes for CASSSPGQPNEKLFF.

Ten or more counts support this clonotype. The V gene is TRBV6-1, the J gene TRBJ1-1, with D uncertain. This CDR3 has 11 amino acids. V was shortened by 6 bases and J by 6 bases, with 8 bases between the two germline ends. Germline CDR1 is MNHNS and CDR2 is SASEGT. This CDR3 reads CASSHRAEAFF. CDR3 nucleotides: TGTGCCAGCAGCCACCGGGCTGAAGCTTTCTTT.

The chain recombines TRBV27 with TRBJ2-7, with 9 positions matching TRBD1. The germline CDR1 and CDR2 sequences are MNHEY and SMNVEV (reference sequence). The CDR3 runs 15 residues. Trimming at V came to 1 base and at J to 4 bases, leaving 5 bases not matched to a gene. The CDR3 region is CASSLYGTGKYEQYF. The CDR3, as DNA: TGTGCCAGCAGTTTATACGGGACAGGGAAGTACGAGCAGTACTTC.

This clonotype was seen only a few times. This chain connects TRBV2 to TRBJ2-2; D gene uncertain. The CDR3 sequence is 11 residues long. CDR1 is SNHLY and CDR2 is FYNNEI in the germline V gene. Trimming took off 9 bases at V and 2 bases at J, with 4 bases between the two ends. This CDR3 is CASSNTGELFF. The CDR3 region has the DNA TGTGCCAGTTCAAACACCGGGGAGCTGTTTTTT.

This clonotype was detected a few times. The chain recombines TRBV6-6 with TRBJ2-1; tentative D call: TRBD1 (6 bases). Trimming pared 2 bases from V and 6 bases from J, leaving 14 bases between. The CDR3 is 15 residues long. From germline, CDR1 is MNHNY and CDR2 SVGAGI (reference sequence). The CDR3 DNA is TGTGCCAGCAGTTACCCTCCCCAGGGGTTCAATGAGCAGTTCTTC. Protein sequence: CASSYPPQGFNEQFF.

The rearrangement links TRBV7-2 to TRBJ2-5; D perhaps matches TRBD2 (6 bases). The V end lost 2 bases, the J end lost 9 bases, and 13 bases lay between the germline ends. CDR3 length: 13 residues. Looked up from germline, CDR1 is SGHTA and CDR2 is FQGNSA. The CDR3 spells CASSLPSVRSQYF. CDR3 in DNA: TGTGCCAGCAGCTTACCTAGCGTTAGGTCCCAGTACTTC.

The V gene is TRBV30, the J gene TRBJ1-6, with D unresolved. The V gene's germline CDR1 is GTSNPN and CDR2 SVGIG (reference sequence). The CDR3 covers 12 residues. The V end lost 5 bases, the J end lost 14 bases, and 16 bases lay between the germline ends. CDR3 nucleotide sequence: TGTGCCTGGGGGTCCAGCTATCCAGCCCTCCACTTT. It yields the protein CAWGSSYPALHF.

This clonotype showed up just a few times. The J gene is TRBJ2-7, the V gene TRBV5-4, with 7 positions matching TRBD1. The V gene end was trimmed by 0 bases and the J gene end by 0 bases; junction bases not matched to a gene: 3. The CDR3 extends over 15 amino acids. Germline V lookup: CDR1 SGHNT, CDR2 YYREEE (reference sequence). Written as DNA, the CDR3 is TGTGCCAGCAGCTTGGGACAGGGATTCTCCTACGAGCAGTACTTC. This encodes CASSLGQGFSYEQYF.

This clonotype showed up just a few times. The CDR3 sequence: CASSLRGGPIGDIQYF. In DNA form, the CDR3 reads TGCGCCAGCAGCTTGCGAGGAGGCCCGATCGGTGACATTCAGTACTTC. The gene calls are TRBV5-1 and TRBJ2-4, with a possible D match to TRBD2 (5 bases). The germline V and J ends were trimmed by 1 base and 8 bases, with 19 bases remaining between them. CDR1 is SGHRS, CDR2 YFSETQ, per germline. The CDR3 totals 16 residues.

For the CDR3, the DNA is TGTGCCAGCAGCCTCAACACCGGGACGAGCAGCGAGCAGTACTTC. It encodes CASSLNTGTSSEQYF. This chain connects TRBV7-6 to TRBJ2-7, with D possibly being TRBD1 or TRBD2 (5 bases each). Per germline, CDR1 SGHVS and CDR2 FNYEAQ. This CDR3 region has 15 residues. Trimming took off 5 bases at V and 6 bases at J, with 20 bases between the two ends.

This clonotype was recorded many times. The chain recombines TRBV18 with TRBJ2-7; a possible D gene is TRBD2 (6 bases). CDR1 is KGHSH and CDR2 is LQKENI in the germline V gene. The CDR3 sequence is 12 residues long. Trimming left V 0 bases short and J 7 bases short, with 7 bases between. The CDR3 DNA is TGTGCCAGCTCACCACCGGGGGGTGAGCAGTACTTC. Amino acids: CASSPPGGEQYF.

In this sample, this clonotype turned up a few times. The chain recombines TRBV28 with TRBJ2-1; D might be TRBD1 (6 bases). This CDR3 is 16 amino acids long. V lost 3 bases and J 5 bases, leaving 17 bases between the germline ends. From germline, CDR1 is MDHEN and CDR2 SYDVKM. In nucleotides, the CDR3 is TGTGCCAGCAGTTTTTTTGGGGCGGACAGAAACAATGAGCAGTTCTTC. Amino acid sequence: CASSFFGADRNNEQFF.

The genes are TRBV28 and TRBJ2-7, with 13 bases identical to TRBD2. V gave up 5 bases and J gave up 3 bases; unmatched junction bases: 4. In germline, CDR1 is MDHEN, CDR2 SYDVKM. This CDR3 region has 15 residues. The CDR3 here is CASSTRTSGSYEQYF. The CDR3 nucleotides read TGTGCCAGCAGTACGCGGACTAGCGGGAGCTACGAGCAGTACTTC.

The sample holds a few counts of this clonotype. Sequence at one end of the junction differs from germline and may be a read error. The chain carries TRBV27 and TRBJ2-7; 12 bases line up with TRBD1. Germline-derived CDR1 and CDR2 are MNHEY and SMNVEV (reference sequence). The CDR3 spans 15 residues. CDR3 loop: CASTGTGGGERALLF. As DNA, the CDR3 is TGTGCCAGCACCGGGACAGGGGGCGGGGAGAGAGCTCTCTTGTTC.

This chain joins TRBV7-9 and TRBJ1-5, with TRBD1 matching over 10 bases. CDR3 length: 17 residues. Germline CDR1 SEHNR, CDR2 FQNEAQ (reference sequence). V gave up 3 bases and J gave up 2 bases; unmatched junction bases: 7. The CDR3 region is CASSLGDRGGGNQPQHF. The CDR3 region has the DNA TGTGCCAGCAGCTTGGGGGACAGGGGAGGCGGCAATCAGCCCCAGCATTTT.

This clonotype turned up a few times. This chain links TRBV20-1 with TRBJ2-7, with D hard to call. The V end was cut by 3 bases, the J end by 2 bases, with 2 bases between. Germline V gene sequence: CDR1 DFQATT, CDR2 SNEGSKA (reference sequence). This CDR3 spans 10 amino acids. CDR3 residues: CSASTYEQYF. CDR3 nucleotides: TGCAGTGCTAGCACCTACGAGCAGTACTTC.

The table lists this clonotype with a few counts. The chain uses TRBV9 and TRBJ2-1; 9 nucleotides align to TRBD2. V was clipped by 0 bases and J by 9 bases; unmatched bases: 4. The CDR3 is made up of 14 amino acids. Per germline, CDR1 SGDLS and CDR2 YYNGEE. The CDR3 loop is CASSVGLAVSEQFF. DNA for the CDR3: TGTGCCAGCAGCGTAGGACTAGCGGTTAGTGAGCAGTTCTTC.

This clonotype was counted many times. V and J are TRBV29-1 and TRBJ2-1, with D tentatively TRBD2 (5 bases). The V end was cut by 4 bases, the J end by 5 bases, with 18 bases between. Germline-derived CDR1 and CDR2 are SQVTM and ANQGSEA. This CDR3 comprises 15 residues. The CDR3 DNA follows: TGCAGCGTTGTGGAGGTTCGGCGGATCCACAATGAGCAGTTCTTC. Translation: CSVVEVRRIHNEQFF.

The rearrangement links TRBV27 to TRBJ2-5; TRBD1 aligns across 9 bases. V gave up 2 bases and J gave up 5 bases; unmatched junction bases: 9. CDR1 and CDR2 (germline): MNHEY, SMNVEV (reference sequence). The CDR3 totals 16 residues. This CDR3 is CASSLRTQGAGETQYF. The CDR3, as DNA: TGTGCCAGCAGTTTACGGACACAGGGGGCGGGGGAGACCCAGTACTTC.

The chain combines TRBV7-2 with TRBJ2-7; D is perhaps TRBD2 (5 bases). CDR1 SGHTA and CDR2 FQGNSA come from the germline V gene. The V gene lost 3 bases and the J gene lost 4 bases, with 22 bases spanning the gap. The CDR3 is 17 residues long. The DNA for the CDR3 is TGTGCCAGCAGCTTTAGGACTGCCCGACTTACACGTTACGAGCAGTACTTC. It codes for CASSFRTARLTRYEQYF. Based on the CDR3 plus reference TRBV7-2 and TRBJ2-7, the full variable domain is GAGVSQSPSNKVTEKGKDVELRCDPISGHTALYWYRQSLGQGLEFLIYFQGNSAPDKSGLPSDRFSAERTGGSVSTLTIQRTQQEDSAVYLCASSFRTARLTRYEQYFGPGTRLTVT.

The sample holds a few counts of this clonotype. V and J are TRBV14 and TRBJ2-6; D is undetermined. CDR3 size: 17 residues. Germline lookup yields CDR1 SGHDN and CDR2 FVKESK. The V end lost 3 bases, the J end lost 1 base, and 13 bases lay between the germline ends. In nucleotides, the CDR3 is TGTGCCAGCAGCCATCGAAGGGTTATATCTGGGGCCAACGTCCTGACTTTC. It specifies CASSHRRVISGANVLTF.

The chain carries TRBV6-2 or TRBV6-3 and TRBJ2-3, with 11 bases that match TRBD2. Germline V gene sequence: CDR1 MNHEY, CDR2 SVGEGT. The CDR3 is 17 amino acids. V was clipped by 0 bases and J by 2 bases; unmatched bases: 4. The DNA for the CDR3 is TGTGCCAGCAGTTACTCGACTAGCGGGGCGGTCACAGATACGCAGTATTTT. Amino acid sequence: CASSYSTSGAVTDTQYF.

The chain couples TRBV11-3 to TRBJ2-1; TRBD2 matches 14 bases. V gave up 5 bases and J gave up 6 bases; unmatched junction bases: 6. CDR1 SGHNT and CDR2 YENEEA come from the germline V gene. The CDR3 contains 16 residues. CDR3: CASSTGLAGGRNEQFF. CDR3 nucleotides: TGTGCCAGCAGCACCGGACTAGCGGGAGGACGCAATGAGCAGTTCTTC.

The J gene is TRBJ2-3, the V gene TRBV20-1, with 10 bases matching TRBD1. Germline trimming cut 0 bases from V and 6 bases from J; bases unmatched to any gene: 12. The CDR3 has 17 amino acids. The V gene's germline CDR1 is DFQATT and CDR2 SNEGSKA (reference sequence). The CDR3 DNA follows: TGCAGTGCTAGAGATCCCACCAGGACAGGGGGTAGGGATACGCAGTATTTT. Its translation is CSARDPTRTGGRDTQYF.